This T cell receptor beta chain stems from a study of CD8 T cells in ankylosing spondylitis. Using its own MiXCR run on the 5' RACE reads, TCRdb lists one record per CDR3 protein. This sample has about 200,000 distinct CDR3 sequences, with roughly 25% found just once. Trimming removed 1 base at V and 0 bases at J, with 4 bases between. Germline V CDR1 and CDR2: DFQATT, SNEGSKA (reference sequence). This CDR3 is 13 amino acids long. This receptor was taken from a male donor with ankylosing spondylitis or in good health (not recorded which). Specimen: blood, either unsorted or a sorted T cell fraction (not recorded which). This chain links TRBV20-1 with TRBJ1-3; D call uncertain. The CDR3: CSARVASGNTIYF. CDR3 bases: TGCAGTGCTAGAGTTGCCTCTGGAAACACCATATATTTT.